This T cell receptor (beta chain) was identified in a study of blood T cell repertoires in COVID-19. The overall study: The study drew acute and convalescent COVID-19 samples from the United States, Italy and Spain. In each case, the material was cDNA or gDNA derived from T cells, B-cell-depleted T cells, or PBMCs.

Per the original methods: By means of reference gene primer amplification, nucleated cell counts were estimated. The assay was immunoSEQ multiplex PCR, and TCRdb's table has in-frame clones only and misses some. That table supplies the V and J calls and clone size; D and trimming were determined from the DNA. The sample has fewer than 200,000 clones, approximately 86% seen once. V trimming: 6 bases; J trimming: 4 bases; junction bases outside the gene matches: 8. In germline, CDR1 is LGHDT, CDR2 YNNKEL (reference sequence). This CDR3 region has 15 residues. The V call is TRBV3-1 (or the pseudogene TRBV3-2), the J call TRBJ1-2, with 10 bases that match TRBD1. This sequence was found in a man aged 60 to 69 who had recovered from COVID-19. Sequencing was performed on peripheral blood. For the CDR3, the DNA is TGTGCCAGCAGACTTAGGACAGGGGGGACCTATGGCTACACCTTC. It is translated as CASRLRTGGTYGYTF.